This TCR beta chain comes out of a study of control samples from healthy donors and cancer patients. The assay was immunoSEQ multiplex PCR, and TCRdb's table has in-frame clones only and misses some. The sample lists 190,000 or so clones; approximately 92% were seen once. The CDR3 covers 14 residues. J lost 2 bases, V lost 3 bases, and 4 bases had no gene match. Germline CDR1 is LGHDT and CDR2 is YNNKEL (reference sequence). J is TRBJ2-7 and V is TRBV3-1 (or the pseudogene TRBV3-2); 7 nucleotides line up with TRBD1. Sample: blood. The TCR originated in a young man in good health. For the CDR3, the DNA is TGTGCCAGCAGCCACCTGACAGGGACCTACGAGCAGTACTTC. Residues: CASSHLTGTYEQYF.